The clone carrying this T cell receptor (beta chain) was observed a single time. Its target is unknown. V was clipped by 1 base and J by 5 bases, with 18 bases between them. This CDR3 spans 16 amino acids. Germline V gives CDR1 SGHRS, CDR2 YFSETQ. The data are from a study of shared clonotypes between healthy human individuals. Libraries were prepared by immunoSEQ multiplex PCR; TCRdb keeps only in-frame clonotypes and omits some of them. The repertoire holds roughly 700,000 clones, with about 74% as singletons. Notes on the study in general: Sample collection involved blood only; tissue repertoires are likely different. Despite large depth, sorted-subset datasets appeared incompletely sequenced.

The specimen sequenced was memory CD4+ T cells sorted from blood. Subset specified: CD45RA-negative fraction. The sequence derives from a woman in her 30s in good health. The chain carries TRBV5-1 and TRBJ1-1; D perhaps matches TRBD1 (6 bases). The CDR3 coding sequence is TGCGCCAGCAGCTTGCGACAGGCGGATAGAAGAACTGAAGCTTTCTTT. This sequence encodes CASSLRQADRRTEAFF.